The 14 T cell receptor beta chains below all came from one sample that was sequenced in a study of cytomegalovirus exposure and HLA in healthy donors. The table came from immunoSEQ multiplex PCR; TCRdb's copy has only in-frame clones and leaves some out. The sample yields just over 20,000 clones, 95% to 97% seen once. Material: PBMCs. These TCRs come from a man aged 25-45 years in good health and CMV-seropositive.

The chain combines TRBV5-4 with TRBJ2-2; 7 positions agree with TRBD2. Germline lookup yields CDR1 SGHNT and CDR2 YYREEE (reference sequence). The CDR3 spans 14 residues. Trimming at V came to 3 bases and at J to 6 bases, leaving 5 bases not matched to a gene. CDR3 residues: CASSSWTSPGELFF. In DNA, the CDR3 is TGTGCCAGCAGCTCGTGGACTAGTCCCGGGGAGCTGTTTTTT.

The chain combines TRBV7-2 with TRBJ2-1; D is unclear. The CDR3 is 13 residues long. With 2 bases removed from V and 4 bases from J, the gap between germline ends came to 6 bases. Germline V gene lookup returns CDR1 SGHTA and CDR2 FQGNSA. CDR3 nucleotide sequence: TGTGCCAGCAGCTTACAGCGATACAATGAGCAGTTCTTC. Translating it yields CASSLQRYNEQFF. The full variable domain, completed using reference TRBV7-2 and TRBJ2-1, is GAGVSQSPSNKVTEKGKDVELRCDPISGHTALYWYRQSLGQGLEFLIYFQGNSAPDKSGLPSDRFSAERTGGSVSTLTIQRTQQEDSAVYLCASSLQRYNEQFFGPGTRLTVL.

As DNA, the CDR3 is TGTGCCAGCAGCTTAGACGGGCGGGCCGGGGAGCTGTTTTTT. It specifies CASSLDGRAGELFF. The V call is TRBV7-2, the J call TRBJ2-2, with D perhaps matching TRBD2 (5 bases). Germline-derived CDR1 and CDR2 are SGHTA and FQGNSA. The V end lost 1 base, the J end lost 6 bases, and 9 bases lay between the germline ends. This CDR3 is 14 amino acids long.

J is TRBJ2-7 and V is TRBV19; 9 bases fit TRBD1. The CDR3 has 16 amino acids. J was trimmed by 4 bases and V by 5 bases; bases with no gene match: 12. Germline V gene lookup returns CDR1 LNHDA and CDR2 SQIVND (reference sequence). For the CDR3, the DNA is TGTGCCAGTAGTGTCGCTTCCGGGACAGGGATTTACGAGCAGTACTTC. Translating it yields CASSVASGTGIYEQYF.

The count of this clone is one. The J gene is TRBJ1-2, the V gene TRBV5-5; D not certain. CDR1 and CDR2 from the germline V gene are SGHKS and YYEKEE (reference sequence). CDR3 length: 14 amino acids. V shed 4 bases and J shed 8 bases, with 18 bases lying between them. CDR3 DNA: TGTGCCAGCAGCCCCATAGTCGAGGGTTGGGGCTACACCTTC. This translates into CASSPIVEGWGYTF.

The gene calls are TRBV28 and TRBJ2-1, with 10 nucleotides matching TRBD2. The germline V gene has CDR1 MDHEN and CDR2 SYDVKM. The V and J ends lost 2 bases and 9 bases, in that order; junction bases with no gene match: 10. The length of the CDR3 is 16 residues. The CDR3 DNA follows: TGTGCCAGCAGTTTACACCCTAGCGGGAGTAGGGGTGAGCAGTTCTTC. It encodes CASSLHPSGSRGEQFF.

This chain uses TRBV7-2 with TRBJ2-7; TRBD2 agrees at 7 bases. V was clipped by 1 base and J by 3 bases; unmatched bases: 15. CDR3 length equals 18 residues. Germline CDR1 and CDR2: SGHTA and FQGNSA. CDR3 nucleotides: TGTGCCAGCAGCTTAGAGGTTAGCGGGTTGGGCGCCTTCTACGAGCAGTACTTC. Translating gives CASSLEVSGLGAFYEQYF.

This clone was seen a single time. The CDR3 is CASSQTGGGSDEQYF. The CDR3 nucleotides are TGTGCCAGCAGCCAGACAGGGGGCGGATCGGACGAGCAGTACTTC. The genes are TRBV6-6 and TRBJ2-7, with 10 positions matching TRBD1. This CDR3 comprises 15 residues. V shed 6 bases and J 5 bases; nucleotides not matched to a gene: 10. In germline, CDR1 is MNHNY, CDR2 SVGAGI (reference sequence).

The V and J genes are TRBV4-1 and TRBJ2-7; 10 positions match TRBD1. CDR3 length: 15 amino acids. The V gene's germline CDR1 is MGHRA and CDR2 YSYEKL. J lost 3 bases, V lost 2 bases, and 4 bases had no gene match. For the CDR3, the DNA is TGCGCCAGCAGCCAACCCGGGACAGGGGACTACGAGCAGTACTTC. Translation: CASSQPGTGDYEQYF.

This CDR3 is CASSIAPGGPYEQYF. As DNA, the CDR3 is TGTGCCAGTAGTATTGCGCCAGGGGGCCCCTACGAGCAGTACTTC. The chain employs TRBV19 and TRBJ2-7, with TRBD1 matching 8 bases. The CDR3 sequence is 15 residues long. Germline V gene data show CDR1 as LNHDA and CDR2 as SQIVND (reference sequence). Unmatched junction bases numbered 6, after V lost 3 bases and J lost 2 bases.

The CDR3 DNA reads TGTGCCAGCACGGGGCCATCGAGGGAGGTCCCAACTAATGAAAAACTGTTTTTT. It codes for CASTGPSREVPTNEKLFF. V usage is TRBV2 and J usage is TRBJ1-4, with D maybe TRBD1 (5 bases). There are 18 residues in the CDR3. V lost 7 bases, J lost 0 bases, and 21 bases lay in between. The germline V gene encodes CDR1 SNHLY and CDR2 FYNNEI.

In DNA form, the CDR3 reads TGTGCCAGCATTTCCAGAGGGACTGAAGCTTTCTTT. This translates into CASISRGTEAFF. The chain couples TRBV2 to TRBJ1-1; D ambiguous. The CDR3 loop spans 12 amino acids. The V gene lost 7 bases and the J gene lost 5 bases, with 11 bases spanning the gap. The V gene's germline CDR1 is SNHLY and CDR2 FYNNEI.

The V gene is TRBV27, the J gene TRBJ1-5; 7 positions match TRBD1. Germline trimming cut 2 bases from V and 4 bases from J; bases unmatched to any gene: 20. This CDR3 comprises 20 residues. Germline V CDR1 and CDR2: MNHEY, SMNVEV (reference sequence). The CDR3 coding sequence is TGTGCCAGCAGTTTACGTCCTTGGGGGGCCCCAGACAGGGAGAATCAGCCCCAGCATTTT. Its protein is CASSLRPWGAPDRENQPQHF.

This sequence joins TRBV7-3 and TRBJ2-5, with D possibly TRBD1 on 6 matching bases. The V end was cut by 5 bases, the J end by 2 bases, with 15 bases between. CDR3 length: 15 amino acids. The germline gives CDR1 SGHTA, CDR2 FQGTGA. The CDR3 sequence is CASSPKPTGQETQYF. In nucleotides, the CDR3 is TGTGCCAGCAGCCCAAAACCCACAGGGCAAGAGACCCAGTACTTC.